This T cell receptor beta chain derives from a study of shared clonotypes between healthy human individuals. As for the study in general: A donor's plate count was three for CD4 naive and three for CD4 memory; CD8 naive had two and CD8 memory one. Study-wide findings and caveats: Represented diversity (both genetic and exposure-history) was limited by the small number of donors. Sorted-subset samples were not fully sequenced, rarefaction indicated. Relative to memory subsets, naive subsets generally showed larger estimated richness.

Comment on this clone: Its antigen remains unidentified.

Generated by immunoSEQ multiplex PCR, the TCRdb table keeps only in-frame clones and is missing some. The sample lists around 2.1 million clones, 93% occurring once. V lost 2 bases and J lost 0; bases outside the gene matches: 8. The CDR3 is made up of 19 amino acids. CDR1 SEHNR and CDR2 FQNEAQ come from the germline V gene (reference sequence). Naive CD8 cells lacked CD45RO and underwent positive selection for CCR7, leaving out terminally differentiated effector memory CD45RA+ cells. This TCR was sampled from a man between 18 and 29 years old in good health. Some clones in this sample may be carry-over from other donors' samples. Sequencing was performed on naive CD8+ T cells from PBMCs. The chain carries TRBV7-9 and TRBJ2-3; 13 bases map to TRBD2. The CDR3 region has the DNA TGTGCCAGCAGCTTATTGCCGGGACTAGCGGGGTCAAGCACAGATACGCAGTATTTT. This gives the protein CASSLLPGLAGSSTDTQYF.